The 30 T cell receptor beta chains below were found in one sample sequenced in a study of CD8 T cells in Susac syndrome. Random hexamers were used to reverse transcribe an amount of about 0.5 to 1 ug RNA. TCRdb redid the calling of the immunoSEQ multiplex PCR reads with MiXCR, one entry per CDR3 protein. The repertoire holds 130,000 or so distinct CDR3 sequences, with roughly 76% as singletons. Input material: CD8+ T cells from PBMCs. Receptors were obtained from a human donor with multiple sclerosis.

This clonotype was observed a few times. The chain recombines TRBV5-4 with TRBJ2-5, with D possibly TRBD1 on 6 matching bases. The CDR3 length is 15 residues. CDR1 and CDR2 from the germline V gene are SGHNT and YYREEE (reference sequence). The V end lost 2 bases, the J end lost 5 bases, and 16 bases lay between the germline ends. The CDR3, as DNA: TGTGCCAGCAGCTTATCCGGGACATTCGAGGAGACCCAGTACTTC. Its translation is CASSLSGTFEETQYF.

The chain links TRBV6-1 to TRBJ2-2; D is ambiguous. CDR3 size: 12 residues. The V gene lost 2 bases and the J gene lost 6 bases, with 4 bases spanning the gap. Germline V lookup: CDR1 MNHNS, CDR2 SASEGT. This CDR3 reads CASSEYPGELFF. CDR3 in DNA: TGTGCCAGCAGTGAATATCCCGGGGAGCTGTTTTTT.

CDR3 in amino acids: CASTTQGRPLHF. DNA for the CDR3: TGTGCCAGCACCACACAGGGAAGGCCCCTCCACTTT. This chain uses TRBV5-4 with TRBJ1-6; possibly TRBD1 for D (6 bases). The CDR3 totals 12 residues. Trimming shortened V by 6 bases and J by 13 bases, and 14 bases separated the two germline ends. CDR1 is SGHNT and CDR2 is YYREEE in the germline V gene (reference sequence).

The J gene is TRBJ1-2, the V gene TRBV29-1; D remains unclear. V was cut by 2 bases and J by 7 bases, with 5 bases left in between. This CDR3 is built from 10 residues. The germline V gene encodes CDR1 SQVTM and CDR2 ANQGSEA. The chain's CDR3 is CSVEYGGYTF. The CDR3 nucleotides are TGCAGCGTTGAATATGGTGGCTACACCTTC.

The V gene is TRBV9, the J gene TRBJ1-2; no clear D. The CDR3 spans 12 residues. Germline-derived CDR1 and CDR2 are SGDLS and YYNGEE. Trimming left V 3 bases short and J 3 bases short, with 6 bases between. In nucleotides, the CDR3 is TGTGCCAGCAGCGGGTTGGACTATGGCTACACCTTC. Its translation: CASSGLDYGYTF.

This clonotype was detected only once. The gene calls are TRBV28 and TRBJ1-1; D not resolved. The CDR3 covers 14 residues. V gave up 5 bases and J gave up 3 bases, with 13 bases separating them. Germline-derived CDR1 and CDR2 are MDHEN and SYDVKM. The CDR3, as DNA: TGTGCCAGCAGTCCCCCCTACGGATACACTGAAGCTTTCTTT. Translated: CASSPPYGYTEAFF.

The rearrangement links TRBV6-5 to TRBJ1-2; no clear D. CDR3 length: 14 residues. Deletions cut 6 bases from V and 4 bases from J, with 15 bases between. Germline V gives CDR1 MNHEY, CDR2 SVGAGI. The CDR3 loop reads CASRASQTGYGYTF. Written as DNA, the CDR3 is TGTGCCAGCAGGGCGTCACAAACGGGCTATGGCTACACCTTC.

The chain uses TRBV7-2 and TRBJ1-2; TRBD1 matches at 7 bases. The ends lost 4 bases at V and 2 bases at J; junction bases unmatched: 7. Germline CDR1 and CDR2: SGHTA and FQGNSA. This CDR3 has 15 residues. CDR3 protein: CASSSTLQGNYGYTF. CDR3 DNA: TGTGCCAGCAGCTCGACCCTACAGGGGAACTATGGCTACACCTTC.

This clonotype appeared a few times. This sequence joins TRBV11-2 and TRBJ1-3; no reliable D call. Trimming pared 5 bases from V and 0 bases from J, leaving 5 bases between. Germline V CDR1 and CDR2: SGHAT, FQNNGV. This CDR3 region has 13 residues. CDR3 bases: TGTGCCAGCAGCCCTTACTCTGGAAACACCATATATTTT. Translated: CASSPYSGNTIYF.

The V gene is TRBV10-3, the J gene TRBJ2-1; no clear D gene. The germline V gene encodes CDR1 ENHRY and CDR2 SYGVKD. Trimming took off 4 bases at V and 7 bases at J, with 17 bases between the two ends. The CDR3 has 15 residues. CDR3 sequence reads: CAISGGSSGMNEQFF. CDR3 nucleotides: TGTGCCATCAGTGGAGGTAGTAGTGGGATGAATGAGCAGTTCTTC.

The table lists this clonotype with a count of one. The chain links TRBV7-9 to TRBJ1-1; D remains unclear. Germline V gives CDR1 SEHNR, CDR2 FQNEAQ (reference sequence). Trimming took off 1 base at V and 2 bases at J, with 8 bases between the two ends. The CDR3 contains 14 residues. This CDR3 reads CASSLEYRNTEAFF. Written as DNA, the CDR3 is TGTGCCAGCAGCTTAGAATACAGAAACACTGAAGCTTTCTTT.

The V and J genes are TRBV11-2 and TRBJ1-3, with D unclear. V was cut by 1 base and J by 0 bases, with 7 bases left in between. The CDR3 is 15 amino acids. CDR1 is SGHAT and CDR2 is FQNNGV in the germline V gene. The CDR3: CASSLGQTSGNTIYF. The CDR3 DNA is TGTGCCAGCAGCTTAGGGCAGACCTCTGGAAACACCATATATTTT.

The chain combines TRBV19 with TRBJ1-1; D might be TRBD1 (5 bases). The germline gives CDR1 LNHDA, CDR2 SQIVND (reference sequence). The V and J ends lost 7 bases and 5 bases respectively, with 14 bases between them. The CDR3 covers 13 residues. The CDR3 nucleotides read TGTGCCAGTAATTTGGGGGTTGGAACTGAAGCTTTCTTT. Translated: CASNLGVGTEAFF.

This chain connects TRBV6-1 to TRBJ1-2, with D perhaps TRBD1 (6 bases). Germline values: CDR1 MNHNS, CDR2 SASEGT. The CDR3 contains 15 residues. Trimming pared 5 bases from V and 3 bases from J, leaving 16 bases between. CDR3 residues: CASSRQASRDYGYTF. The DNA of the CDR3 is TGTGCCAGCAGTCGACAGGCGAGTAGAGACTATGGCTACACCTTC.

The chain has TRBV10-2 and TRBJ2-2, with TRBD1 identical over 9 bases. Germline V lookup: CDR1 WSHSY, CDR2 SAAADI. CDR3 length equals 18 residues. V lost 7 bases, J lost 4 bases, and 16 bases stayed unmatched. DNA of the CDR3: TGCGCCAGCACCGGGACAGGGATTGTCGGGGTAATCACCGGGGAGCTGTTTTTT. Its protein product is CASTGTGIVGVITGELFF.

This clonotype has only a few counts. The gene calls are TRBV6-5 and TRBJ2-2; 8 bases agree with TRBD1. With V trimmed by 7 bases and J by 3 bases, 4 bases remained unmatched. The CDR3 is made up of 14 amino acids. The germline CDR1 and CDR2 sequences are MNHEY and SVGAGI. As DNA, the CDR3 is TGTGCCAGCACACAGGGGGTGGACACCGGGGAGCTGTTTTTT. This gives the protein CASTQGVDTGELFF.

This chain connects TRBV7-2 to TRBJ2-3; possibly TRBD1 or TRBD2 for D (5 bases each). Germline V gene sequence: CDR1 SGHTA, CDR2 FQGNSA. Trimming removed 5 bases at V and 0 bases at J, with 18 bases between. The CDR3 is made up of 17 amino acids. CDR3 DNA sequence: TGTGCCAGCAGCCCCACTCTCCGGGACCCCAGCACAGATACGCAGTATTTT. Protein product: CASSPTLRDPSTDTQYF.

This rearrangement joins TRBV7-6 to TRBJ1-5, with TRBD1 as a possible D gene (6 bases). CDR1 and CDR2 (germline): SGHVS, FNYEAQ. The length of the CDR3 is 15 residues. The ends were cut back, 3 bases at V and 5 bases at J, with 14 bases in the middle. This CDR3 reads CASSLQSGADQPQHF. CDR3 DNA: TGTGCCAGCAGCTTGCAGTCAGGGGCCGATCAGCCCCAGCATTTT.

This chain links TRBV13 with TRBJ2-3, with D tentatively TRBD2 (6 bases). Trimming shortened V by 1 base and J by 2 bases, and 10 bases separated the two germline ends. This CDR3 is built from 15 residues. CDR1 and CDR2 (germline): PRHDT, FYEKMQ (reference sequence). CDR3 loop: CASSLVREITDTQYF. The CDR3, as DNA: TGTGCCAGCAGCTTAGTTCGGGAGATCACAGATACGCAGTATTTT.

The chain recombines TRBV30 with TRBJ2-1; 10 bases fit TRBD2. V trimming: 3 bases; J trimming: 5 bases; junction bases outside the gene matches: 7. CDR1 is GTSNPN, CDR2 SVGIG, per germline (reference sequence). CDR3 length: 15 amino acids. Here the CDR3 DNA reads TGTGCCTGGAGCGAGCTTACTAGCGGGGACAATGAGCAGTTCTTC. Its protein product is CAWSELTSGDNEQFF.

The J gene is TRBJ2-1, the V gene TRBV19; TRBD2 agrees at 12 bases. Per the germline V gene, CDR1 is LNHDA and CDR2 is SQIVND (reference sequence). The junction had 1 base not matched to a gene; V was cut back by 1 base and J by 0 bases. The CDR3 extends over 17 amino acids. CDR3 nucleotides: TGTGCCAGTAGTATAGCTAGCGGGAGGGGCTCCTACAATGAGCAGTTCTTC. Amino acid sequence: CASSIASGRGSYNEQFF.

This clonotype was counted a single time. The chain links TRBV4-1 to TRBJ1-1; D call uncertain. With 1 base removed from V and 8 bases from J, the gap between germline ends came to 11 bases. This CDR3 is built from 13 residues. Germline assignment: CDR1 MGHRA and CDR2 YSYEKL. This chain's CDR3 is CASSQGPEREAFF. In nucleotides, the CDR3 is TGCGCCAGCAGCCAAGGTCCCGAGCGGGAAGCTTTCTTT.

The rearrangement joins TRBV9 to TRBJ2-1, with TRBD1 as a possible D gene (5 bases). V was pared by 4 bases and J by 8 bases, with 13 bases between. The CDR3 sequence is 13 residues long. Germline V lookup: CDR1 SGDLS, CDR2 YYNGEE. CDR3 protein: CASSPWGVDEQFF. CDR3 in DNA: TGTGCCAGCAGCCCTTGGGGCGTCGATGAGCAGTTCTTC.

The genes are TRBV6-2 or TRBV6-3 and TRBJ1-1; a weak D match, TRBD1 (5 bases). With 5 bases removed from V and 6 bases from J, the gap between germline ends came to 7 bases. The CDR3 has 11 amino acids. Germline CDR1 and CDR2: MNHEY and SVGEGT. The chain's CDR3 is CASSQGSEAFF. CDR3 DNA: TGTGCCAGCAGTCAGGGATCTGAAGCTTTCTTT.

The V call is TRBV6-1, the J call TRBJ2-5; D is possibly TRBD1 or TRBD2 (5 bases each). Trimming stripped 5 bases from V and 0 bases from J, with 19 bases between. CDR3 length: 17 residues. Germline V gene lookup returns CDR1 MNHNS and CDR2 SASEGT. The CDR3 sequence: CASSTVDFWGHQETQYF. The CDR3 nucleotides are TGTGCCAGCAGTACCGTGGACTTTTGGGGACACCAAGAGACCCAGTACTTC.

The chain combines TRBV7-9 with TRBJ2-1; no firm D call. Germline V gene lookup returns CDR1 SEHNR and CDR2 FQNEAQ (reference sequence). This CDR3 has 12 amino acids. V shed 5 bases and J shed 8 bases, with 10 bases lying between them. DNA of the CDR3: TGTGCCAGCAGCCCCGAGGCCTATGAGCAGTTCTTC. Its protein is CASSPEAYEQFF.

V and J are TRBV7-9 and TRBJ1-1; no reliable D call. CDR3 size: 12 residues. Trimming cost V 5 bases and J 8 bases, with 12 bases left between them. In germline, CDR1 is SEHNR, CDR2 FQNEAQ (reference sequence). DNA for the CDR3: TGTGCCAGCAGCATAACCGGACCCGAAGCTTTCTTT. This encodes CASSITGPEAFF.

This clonotype came up once. The genes are TRBV7-9 and TRBJ2-6; the D gene could be TRBD1 or TRBD2 (6 bases each). V lost 3 bases to trimming and J lost 8 bases, with 20 bases between them. CDR3 length: 17 amino acids. Germline-derived CDR1 and CDR2 are SEHNR and FQNEAQ (reference sequence). The CDR3 sequence is CASSLALSGAGTNVLTF. CDR3 coding DNA: TGTGCCAGCAGCTTGGCTCTTTCGGGGGCCGGGACCAACGTCCTGACTTTC. The entire variable domain, with the rest obtained from reference TRBV7-9 and TRBJ2-6, is as follows: DTGVSQNPRHKITKRGQNVTFRCDPISEHNRLYWYRQTLGQGPEFLTYFQNEAQLEKSRLLSDRFSAERPKGSFSTLEIQRTEQGDSAMYLCASSLALSGAGTNVLTFGAGSRLTVL.

This rearrangement joins TRBV6-1 to TRBJ2-1; maybe TRBD1 (5 bases). Trimming removed 5 bases at V and 1 base at J, with 12 bases between. CDR3 size: 15 residues. Germline values: CDR1 MNHNS, CDR2 SASEGT. In nucleotides, the CDR3 is TGTGCCAGCAGTCCGGACACTTCATCCTACAATGAGCAGTTCTTC. Its translation: CASSPDTSSYNEQFF.

V and J are TRBV12-3 or TRBV12-4 and TRBJ1-2; 7 nucleotides match TRBD1. This CDR3 is 14 amino acids long. Trimming cost V 5 bases and J 4 bases; bases outside gene matches: 7. CDR3 loop: CASSNRQGGYGYTF. CDR3 coding DNA: TGTGCCAGCAGTAACAGACAGGGAGGCTATGGCTACACCTTC.